This T cell receptor beta chain is drawn from a study of OX40 agonist ivuxolimab in advanced cancers. Study-wide context: Ivuxolimab, which targeted the costimulatory receptor OX40 (CD134), was an agonistic, fully human IgG2 monoclonal antibody. Intravenous ivuxolimab was administered to patients every 2 weeks at six dose levels: 0.01, 0.1, 0.3, 1.5, 3 and 10 mg/kg. Among the approximately 50 dose-escalation patients, roughly 20 had hepatocellular carcinoma, roughly 15 melanoma, 9 renal cell carcinoma and 9 head and neck cancer. In the dose-escalation cohort, roughly 80% of patients were male, and the mean age was approximately 64 years, with a range of roughly 20 to 79. Patients were allowed to have had prior anti-PD-1, anti-PD-L1 or anti-CTLA-4 therapy, and 30% to 40% of the dose-escalation patients had been treated with checkpoint inhibitors. Partial responses were achieved by three dose-escalation patients, of whom one had hepatocellular carcinoma and two had cutaneous melanoma. Peripheral TCRbeta sequencing aimed to test whether ivuxolimab altered TCR sequence diversity and caused clonal T-cell expansion. The paper covers the monotherapy dose-escalation part of the phase I ivuxolimab trial, which included N of about 50 patients.

The trial excluded patients who had a history of autoimmune disease or who were on systemic immunosuppression. Peripheral blood for TCR sequencing was collected from all dose cohorts at baseline, on cycle 4 day 1, and on cycle 7 day 1. The samples were taken from a phase I, first-in-human, multicenter, open-label dose-escalation trial of ivuxolimab. Adults with locally advanced or metastatic melanoma, renal cell, hepatocellular, or head and neck squamous cell carcinoma were enrolled in the trial. Before TCR sequencing, CD4+ and CD8+ T cells were separately sorted from peripheral blood. The CDR3, cysteine through phenylalanine, is 14 amino acids long. Kept here is only the CDR3 DNA, which spans 42 bases and is read in frame from base 1. Via the germline V gene, CDR1 is SGDLS and CDR2 YYNGEE. Trimming costs V 6 bases and J 7 bases, and their ends lie 17 bases apart. To sequence the TCRbeta CDR3 region, genomic DNA was isolated from the sorted cells. The immunoSEQ Assay was used to sequence the TCRbeta CDR3 regions. TCRdb stores this immuneACCESS table with in-frame sequences only. Part of the clones is absent; in the studies checked, under half of the shortfall reflects unresolved V genes, and no reason is known for the rest. The sample includes tens of thousands of clones, with roughly nine tenths observed a single time. Of the sample, 9.5% to 12% is held by the ten largest clones.

This clone has a single count. Which antigen it targets is not known. No much larger clone exists at a distance of one base, and base qualities are not known. What the work shows at the level of the full study, not this receptor alone: Clonal expansion of both CD4+ and CD8+ blood T cells was observed from baseline to week 6 at doses 0.1 to 3.0 mg/kg. Low levels of normalized T-cell clonal expansion were also seen in some patients who did not respond. In the 0.1-3.0 mg/kg groups, partial responders had among the lowest normalized peripheral clonal expansion, particularly in CD8+ T cells. On average, CD8+ T cells showed more expanded clones than CD4+ T cells after ivuxolimab. Antigen specificity was not determined for the clonally expanded peripheral T cells.

Recombination linked TRBV9 to TRBJ2-1; D gene: possibly TRBD2, on 7 matching bases. This clonotype was obtained from an adult with an advanced solid tumor such as melanoma, head and neck, liver or kidney cancer. The sequenced sample was CD4+ or CD8+ T cells sorted from blood, obtained in a trial of the OX40 agonist ivuxolimab. The CDR3 region has the sequence CASNTRGGRNEQFF. DNA sequence: TGTGCCAGCAATACGAGGGGGGGCCGGAATGAGCAGTTCTTC.